The entry that follows covers one T cell receptor beta chain sequence. Method: immunoSEQ multiplex PCR; TCRdb's copy keeps in-frame clones and lacks some. The sample includes under 150,000 clones, about nine tenths seen only once; the top ten take approximately 3%. The data were taken from a study of T cell responses to AZD1222 COVID-19 vaccine. Germline lookup yields CDR1 SNHLY and CDR2 FYNNEI. V shed 2 bases, J shed 5 bases, and the junction held 3 bases outside the gene matches. The CDR3 runs to 14 residues. The TCR comes from an adult in good health. The rearrangement uses TRBV2 and TRBJ1-5; 7 bases agree with TRBD1. Here the sequenced sample was peripheral blood, taken on day 0 of MenACWY control vaccination. This CDR3 reads CASSEYRGYQPQHF. CDR3 sequence (DNA): TGTGCCAGCAGTGAATACAGGGGTTATCAGCCCCAGCATTTT.